This T cell receptor beta chain is from a study of Graves' ophthalmopathy and Graves' hyperthyroidism. Background on the study: Cases classed as stable hyperthyroidism had no ophthalmopathy within 18 months of follow-up.

Orbital computed tomography and thyroid ultrasound, along with TRAb, serum thyroxine and clinical symptoms, underpinned diagnosis. This clonotype came up a few times. Its antigen is currently unknown. As the template, RNA transcripts were used to amplify TCR beta CDR3 regions. HTBI primers served in a first-round RT-PCR, which a second-round multiplex PCR followed. Via MiXCR, TCRdb re-called the multiplex PCR reads, giving one row per CDR3 protein. Of a few hundred thousand distinct CDR3 sequences listed, roughly 39% are singletons. The CDR3 spans 13 residues. V was pared by 4 bases and J by 4 bases, with 13 bases between. The germline CDR1 and CDR2 sequences are DFQATT and SNEGSKA (reference sequence). Findings and limits, study-wide: Blood also contained most of the expanded thyroid clonotypes above 0.001 frequency.

The chain employs TRBV20-1 and TRBJ1-1; no clear D. Sequenced: peripheral blood or thyroid tissue (not recorded which). The TCR sequence derives from an adult man with Graves' hyperthyroidism. DNA for the CDR3: TGCAGTGCTATCTGGTGGGGAGGCACTGAAGCTTTCTTT. Its translation: CSAIWWGGTEAFF.